Each of the 10 T cell receptor beta chains below was sequenced from the same sample in a study of T cells in localized non-small cell lung cancer. The table came from immunoSEQ multiplex PCR; TCRdb's copy has only in-frame clones and leaves some out. This sample carries tens of thousands of clones, 83% of them seen once, and the ten largest clones take 7.8%. Source: PBMCs, taken before any cancer treatment. The receptors come from a man between 35 and 75 years old with stage II lung adenocarcinoma.

This chain uses TRBV5-6 with TRBJ1-6; 8 positions match TRBD1. V shed 3 bases, J shed 8 bases, and the junction held 4 bases outside the gene matches. The CDR3 runs to 14 residues. Germline V gene data show CDR1 as SGHDT and CDR2 as YYEEEE. The CDR3 DNA reads as TGTGCCAGCAGCTCGGACAGGGCTGATTCACCCCTCCACTTT. Translated, it gives CASSSDRADSPLHF.

This rearrangement joins TRBV6-8 to TRBJ2-1, with 8 bases aligning to TRBD2. In germline, CDR1 is MNHGY, CDR2 SAAAGT. The CDR3 sequence is 14 residues long. J lost 7 bases, V lost 4 bases, and 6 bases had no gene match. The CDR3 nucleotides are TGTGCCAGCAGTTCCCCAGCGGGAGCTAATGAGCAGTTCTTC. It specifies CASSSPAGANEQFF.

This clone has a single count. CDR3 bases: TGTGCCAGCAGCTCCAATACAGGGACCGGGGAGCTGTTTTTT. It codes for CASSSNTGTGELFF. The chain employs TRBV11-3 and TRBJ2-2; D perhaps matches TRBD1 (6 bases). The V gene's germline CDR1 is SGHNT and CDR2 YENEEA. V dropped 4 bases and J dropped 5 bases, with 11 bases sitting between them. The CDR3 spans 14 residues. Filled out from reference TRBV11-3 and TRBJ2-2, the complete variable domain reads EAGVVQSPRYKIIEKKQPVAFWCNPISGHNTLYWYLQNLGQGPELLIRYENEEAVDDSQLPKDRFSAERLKGVDSTLKIQPAELGDSAVYLCASSSNTGTGELFFGEGSRLTVL.

V gene TRBV5-1 combines with J gene TRBJ1-5; D uncertain. The ends were cut back, 4 bases at V and 2 bases at J, with 7 bases in the middle. The germline V gene has CDR1 SGHRS and CDR2 YFSETQ. The CDR3 is 13 amino acids. The CDR3 coding sequence is TGCGCCAGCAGCCCGGACCGCAATCAGCCCCAGCATTTT. Its translation: CASSPDRNQPQHF. The entire variable domain, with the rest obtained from reference TRBV5-1 and TRBJ1-5, is as follows: KAGVTQTPRYLIKTRGQQVTLSCSPISGHRSVSWYQQTPGQGLQFLFEYFSETQRNKGNFPGRFSGRQFSNSRSEMNVSTLELGDSALYLCASSPDRNQPQHFGDGTRLSIL.

This clone appeared a few times. The chain links TRBV4-1 to TRBJ2-1; D might be TRBD1 or TRBD2, each matching 7 bases. The CDR3 consists of 18 residues. Looked up from germline, CDR1 is MGHRA and CDR2 is YSYEKL. V dropped 2 bases and J dropped 0 bases, with 17 bases sitting between them. DNA for the CDR3: TGCGCCAGCAGCCAAAATCAGGGGGGGAGGACCTCCTACAATGAGCAGTTCTTC. Amino acids: CASSQNQGGRTSYNEQFF.

This clone was seen only once. This chain joins TRBV6-1 and TRBJ2-7; 8 nucleotides align to TRBD2. This CDR3 has 14 residues. V was pared by 5 bases and J by 6 bases, with 9 bases of the junction left unmatched. Per germline, CDR1 MNHNS and CDR2 SASEGT. CDR3 loop: CASSLRSLAGEQYF. The DNA for the CDR3 is TGTGCCAGCAGTCTTCGAAGCCTAGCGGGCGAGCAGTACTTC.

Turning to this clone: A junction boundary mismatches the germline segment, possibly from a read error. The chain joins TRBV7-8 to TRBJ2-1; D is unclear. CDR3 size: 12 residues. Germline V lookup: CDR1 SGHVS, CDR2 FQNEAQ. The CDR3 bases are TGTGCCAGCAGCCCCCAGGCAGTGCCGCCGGTCTTC. Encoded protein: CASSPQAVPPVF. Full variable domain (missing parts from reference TRBV7-8 and TRBJ2-1): GAGVSQSPRYKVAKRGQDVALRCDPISGHVSLFWYQQALGQGPEFLTYFQNEAQLDKSGLPSDRFFAERPEGSVSTLKIQRTQQEDSAVYLCASSPQAVPPVFGPGTRLTVL.

The J gene is TRBJ1-6, the V gene TRBV6-1, with TRBD1 as a possible D gene (5 bases). The CDR3 spans 13 residues. Trimming left V 8 bases short and J 3 bases short, with 8 bases between. Germline V gene sequence: CDR1 MNHNS, CDR2 SASEGT. The CDR3 loop reads CASGDGYNSPLHF. The CDR3, as DNA: TGTGCCAGCGGGGACGGCTATAATTCACCCCTCCACTTT.

The rearrangement links TRBV2 to TRBJ2-7; D is unresolved. The CDR3 is made up of 14 amino acids. V lost 2 bases and J lost 0, with 8 bases in between. Germline V gene lookup returns CDR1 SNHLY and CDR2 FYNNEI. CDR3 in amino acids: CASSESYGSYEQYF. In nucleotides, the CDR3 is TGTGCCAGCAGTGAAAGTTACGGCTCCTACGAGCAGTACTTC. The full variable domain, completed using reference TRBV2 and TRBJ2-7, is EPEVTQTPSHQVTQMGQEVILRCVPISNHLYFYWYRQILGQKVEFLVSFYNNEISEKSEIFDDQFSVERPDGSNFTLKIRSTKLEDSAMYFCASSESYGSYEQYFGPGTRLTVT.

The V gene is TRBV7-3, the J gene TRBJ1-2; no definite D call. Deletions cut 0 bases from V and 0 bases from J, with 8 bases between. This CDR3 comprises 15 residues. From germline, CDR1 is SGHTA and CDR2 FQGTGA. The CDR3 DNA follows: TGTGCCAGCAGCTTAACGCCGGGATCTAACTATGGCTACACCTTC. This encodes CASSLTPGSNYGYTF.